These T cell receptor beta chains were read from a single sample in a study of cytomegalovirus exposure and HLA in healthy donors. Clones were sequenced by immunoSEQ multiplex PCR, and TCRdb holds only the in-frame ones, with some missing. The sample has approximately 150,000 clones, 65% to 80% seen once. Sequences were obtained from PBMCs. All receptors come from a woman between 35 and 50 years old in good health and CMV-seropositive. Both conserved end residues are part of each CDR3. Fields, in order: V gene, CDR3 protein.

>TRBV4-1
CASSQGRGTEAFF
>TRBV6-1
CASSEGASGRVTGELLF
>TRBV28
CASSRADRVDQPQHF
>TRBV30
CAWKLTGAGYEQYF
>TRBV4-1
CASSQVLARSDPNEQFF
>TRBV7-2
CASSGTSGYNEQFF
>TRBV5-1
CASSLASTDTQYF
>TRBV7-2
CASSSVGDSSDTQYF
>TRBV5-1
CASSLGSGSNEKLFF
>TRBV6-1
CASRPRDRVYNEQFF
>TRBV19
CATSPGSGNTIYF
>TRBV4-3
CASSPGGGGGSTDTQYF
>TRBV6-1
CASSEEVGQGLGEKLFF
>TRBV27
CASRAGLGELFF
>TRBV2
CASSELGGALGNEQFF
>TRBV6-1
CASSDLQGANEQFF
>TRBV6-6
CASKWTADPYGYTF
>TRBV5-4
CASSLVGRGYTGELFF
>TRBV4-1
CASSQDILYGYTF
>TRBV15
CATSRVGQGFSVNEQFF
>TRBV9
CASSVGPDSYEQYF
>TRBV28
CAIRTGISNQPQHF
>TRBV5-8
CASSRQGRSYNEQFF
>TRBV7-9
CASSSTSDEQFF
>TRBV5-1
CASSLELSSYNSPLHF
>TRBV5-6
CASSWGQLGRYF
>TRBV18
CASSPSGGKGYGYTF
>TRBV5-4
CASSLSRDRGRITEAFF
>TRBV30
CAWSVYNGYTF
>TRBV7-2
CASSLTSGGHVLSYNEQFF
>TRBV7-8
CASSRRGSTDTQYF
>TRBV7-2
CASSPYFSSVGNTEAFF
>TRBV11-2
CASSLGAANSPLHF
>TRBV5-1
CASGVTSPSIGELFF
>TRBV6-1
CASSEQGYGDGYTF
>TRBV14
CASALPGLAGKGEQFF
>TRBV27
CATSGPGETSYEQYF
>TRBV19
CASSGRQGGRTGELFF
>TRBV2
CASKQGNTEAFF
>TRBV4-3
CASSQSRTGNYGYTF
>TRBV2
CASSAQGQGNTEAFF
>TRBV5-1
CASSLSPTNEQFF
>TRBV28
CASIETSAGETQYF
>TRBV2
CASSEGGLSYEQYF
>TRBV6-5
CASSSSGTGRLYGYTF
>TRBV27
CASSSPGQTPTGANVLTF
>TRBV27
CASSATGNPSYEQYF
>TRBV5-4
CASSLVSGRKPGELFF
>TRBV5-4
CASSKTGAYNEQFF